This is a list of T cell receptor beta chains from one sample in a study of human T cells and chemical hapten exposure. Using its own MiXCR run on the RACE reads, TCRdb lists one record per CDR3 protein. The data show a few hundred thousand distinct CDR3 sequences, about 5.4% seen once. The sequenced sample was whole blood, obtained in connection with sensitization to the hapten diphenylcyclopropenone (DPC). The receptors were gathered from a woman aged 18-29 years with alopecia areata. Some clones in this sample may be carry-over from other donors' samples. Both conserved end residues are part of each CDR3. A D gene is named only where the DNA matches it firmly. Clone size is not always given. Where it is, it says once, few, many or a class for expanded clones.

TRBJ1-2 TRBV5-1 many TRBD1 CASSRTGTGDYGYTF TGCGCCAGCAGCCGAACAGGGACAGGAGACTATGGCTACACCTTC
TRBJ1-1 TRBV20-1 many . CSAREVRNTEAFF TGCAGTGCTAGAGAGGTCAGGAACACTGAAGCTTTCTTT
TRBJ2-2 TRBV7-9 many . CASSSRAATGELFF TGTGCCAGCAGCTCTCGGGCAGCCACCGGGGAGCTGTTTTTT
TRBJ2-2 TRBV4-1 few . CASSQDGVTGELFF TGCGCCAGCAGCCAAGATGGGGTCACCGGGGAGCTGTTTTTT
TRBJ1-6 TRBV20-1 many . CSARRTPITGLSTENSPLHF TGCAGTGCTAGGCGCACCCCGATCACAGGTCTCTCAACGGAGAATTCACCCCTCCACTTT
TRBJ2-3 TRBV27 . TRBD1 CASKETGPRTDTQYF TGTGCCAGTAAGGAGACAGGGCCACGCACAGATACGCAGTATTTT
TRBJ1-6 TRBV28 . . CASSSPTSPLHF TGTGCCAGCAGTTCACCAACTTCACCCCTCCACTTT
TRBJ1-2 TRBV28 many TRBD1 CASGSDRDLYGYTF TGTGCCAGCGGTAGTGACAGGGACCTTTATGGCTACACCTTC
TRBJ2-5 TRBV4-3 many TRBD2 CASNKMRLAGGNSKETQYF TGCGCCAGCAACAAGATGAGGCTAGCGGGGGGGAATTCTAAAGAGACCCAGTACTTC
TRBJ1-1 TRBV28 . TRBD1 CASSSRTGLDTEAFF TGTGCCAGCAGTTCCCGGACAGGGTTAGACACTGAAGCTTTCTTT
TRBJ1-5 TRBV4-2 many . CASSHLVDQPQHF TGTGCCAGCAGCCATCTTGTTGATCAGCCCCAGCATTTT
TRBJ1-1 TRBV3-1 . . CASSQEYGTGGSEAFF TGTGCCAGCAGCCAAGAATATGGGACGGGAGGATCTGAAGCTTTCTTT
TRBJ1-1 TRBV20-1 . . CSARPENTEAFF TGCAGTGCCCGACCGGAGAACACTGAAGCTTTCTTT
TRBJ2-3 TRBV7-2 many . CASSLAQGTDTQYF TGTGCCAGCAGCTTAGCACAGGGCACAGATACGCAGTATTTT
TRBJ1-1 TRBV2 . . CATSETGSPNTEAFF TGTGCCACCTCCGAAACAGGGTCACCGAACACTGAAGCTTTCTTT
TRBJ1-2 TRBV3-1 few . CASSQVGGYTF TGTGCCAGCAGCCAAGTAGGAGGCTACACCTTC
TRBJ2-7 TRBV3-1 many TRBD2 CASSRRTSGGEQYF TGTGCCAGCAGCCGCAGGACTAGCGGGGGAGAGCAGTACTTC
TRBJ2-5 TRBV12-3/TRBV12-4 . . CASSLWSSARETQYF TGTGCCAGCAGTTTATGGTCTAGCGCGCGAGAGACCCAGTACTTC
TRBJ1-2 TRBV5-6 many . CASSRAAQNYGYTF TGTGCCAGCAGCCGCGCGGCCCAAAACTATGGCTACACCTTC
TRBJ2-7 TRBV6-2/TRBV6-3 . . CASRKRDDREQYF TGTGCCAGCAGGAAAAGGGACGACAGGGAGCAGTACTTC